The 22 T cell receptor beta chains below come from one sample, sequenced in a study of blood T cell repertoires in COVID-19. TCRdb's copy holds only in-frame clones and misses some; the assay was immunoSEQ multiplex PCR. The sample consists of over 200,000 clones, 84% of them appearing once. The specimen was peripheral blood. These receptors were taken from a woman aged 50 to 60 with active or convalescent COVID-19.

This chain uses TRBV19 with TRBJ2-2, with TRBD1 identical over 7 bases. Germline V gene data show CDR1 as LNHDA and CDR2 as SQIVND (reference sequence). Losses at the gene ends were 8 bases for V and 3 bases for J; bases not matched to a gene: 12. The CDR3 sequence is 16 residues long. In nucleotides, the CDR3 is TGTGCCAGTCGGAAGTTCACAGGGGCCTACACCGGGGAGCTGTTTTTT. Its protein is CASRKFTGAYTGELFF.

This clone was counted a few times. The CDR3 coding sequence is TGCGCCAGCAGCCAAGAAGAAGCCGTTAATGAAAAACTGTTTTTT. Translation gives CASSQEEAVNEKLFF. This chain links TRBV4-1 with TRBJ1-4; unclear D gene. Germline CDR1 and CDR2: MGHRA and YSYEKL. Trimming removed 0 bases from V and 4 bases from J, with 9 bases in between. This CDR3 is built from 15 residues.

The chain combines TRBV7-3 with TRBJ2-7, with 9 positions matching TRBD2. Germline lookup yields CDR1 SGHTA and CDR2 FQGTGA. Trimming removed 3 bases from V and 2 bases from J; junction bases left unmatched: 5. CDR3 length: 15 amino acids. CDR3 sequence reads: CASSFGASGTYEQYF. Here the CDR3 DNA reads TGTGCCAGCAGCTTCGGGGCTAGCGGGACCTACGAGCAGTACTTC.

In nucleotides, the CDR3 is TGTGCCACCCGGGCCCCGGACAGGGGAACCCTCTATGGCTACACCTTC. Its translation: CATRAPDRGTLYGYTF. The rearrangement uses TRBV19 and TRBJ1-2; 9 nucleotides line up with TRBD1. The CDR3 contains 16 residues. Per germline, CDR1 LNHDA and CDR2 SQIVND (reference sequence). J lost 4 bases, V lost 10 bases, and 16 bases had no gene match. Full variable domain (remainder filled in from reference TRBV19 and TRBJ1-2): DGGITQSPKYLFRKEGQNVTLSCEQNLNHDAMYWYRQDPGQGLRLIYYSQIVNDFQKGDIAEGYSVSREKKESFPLTVTSAQKNPTAFYLCATRAPDRGTLYGYTFGSGTRLTVV.

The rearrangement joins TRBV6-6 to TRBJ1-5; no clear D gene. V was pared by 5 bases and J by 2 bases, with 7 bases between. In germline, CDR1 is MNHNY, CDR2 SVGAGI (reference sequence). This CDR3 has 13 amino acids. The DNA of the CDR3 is TGTGCCAGCAGTGGCGGGGGCAATCAGCCCCAGCATTTT. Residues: CASSGGGNQPQHF.

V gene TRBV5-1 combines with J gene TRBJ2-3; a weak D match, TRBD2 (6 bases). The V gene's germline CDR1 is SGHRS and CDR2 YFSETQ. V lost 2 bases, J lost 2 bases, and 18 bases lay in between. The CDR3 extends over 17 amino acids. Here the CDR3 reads CASSFGSWRGSTDTQYF. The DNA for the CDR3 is TGCGCCAGCAGCTTTGGGTCGTGGCGGGGCTCCACAGATACGCAGTATTTT.

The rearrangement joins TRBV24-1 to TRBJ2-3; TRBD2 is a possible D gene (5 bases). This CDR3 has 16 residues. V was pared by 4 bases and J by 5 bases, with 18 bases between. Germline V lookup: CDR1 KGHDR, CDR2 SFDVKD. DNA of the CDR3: TGTGCCACCAGTGACCCCACGCCCCGGGAAGTAGATACGCAGTATTTT. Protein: CATSDPTPREVDTQYF.

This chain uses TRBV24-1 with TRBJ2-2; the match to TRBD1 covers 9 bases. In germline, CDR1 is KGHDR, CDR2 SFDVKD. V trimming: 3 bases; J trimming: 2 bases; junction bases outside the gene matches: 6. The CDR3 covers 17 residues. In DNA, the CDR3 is TGTGCCACCAGTGATCCCGGGACAGGGCCTAACACCGGGGAGCTGTTTTTT. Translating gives CATSDPGTGPNTGELFF.

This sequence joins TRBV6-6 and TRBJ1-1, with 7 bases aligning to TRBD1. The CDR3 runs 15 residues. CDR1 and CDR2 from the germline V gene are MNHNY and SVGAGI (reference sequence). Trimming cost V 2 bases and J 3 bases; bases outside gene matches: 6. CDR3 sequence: CASSYPGTADTEAFF. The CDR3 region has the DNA TGTGCCAGCAGTTACCCCGGGACAGCGGACACTGAAGCTTTCTTT.

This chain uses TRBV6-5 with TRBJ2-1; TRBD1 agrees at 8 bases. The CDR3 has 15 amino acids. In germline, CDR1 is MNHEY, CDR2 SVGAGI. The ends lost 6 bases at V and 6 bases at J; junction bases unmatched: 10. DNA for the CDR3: TGTGCCAGCAGCCCCTCTGGGACAGGCAGCAATGAGCAGTTCTTC. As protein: CASSPSGTGSNEQFF.

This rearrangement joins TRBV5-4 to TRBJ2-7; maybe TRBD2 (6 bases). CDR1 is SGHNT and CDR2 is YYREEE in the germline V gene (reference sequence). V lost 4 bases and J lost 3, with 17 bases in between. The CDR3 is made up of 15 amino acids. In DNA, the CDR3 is TGTGCCAGCAGCCCAAGGAGGGACGCTTACTACGAGCAGTACTTC. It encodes CASSPRRDAYYEQYF.

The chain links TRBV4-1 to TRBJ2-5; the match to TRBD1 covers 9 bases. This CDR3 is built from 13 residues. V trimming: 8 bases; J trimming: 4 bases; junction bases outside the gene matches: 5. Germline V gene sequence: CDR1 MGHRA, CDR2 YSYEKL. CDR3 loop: CASGKTGGETQYF. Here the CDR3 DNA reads TGCGCCAGCGGTAAGACAGGGGGAGAGACCCAGTACTTC.

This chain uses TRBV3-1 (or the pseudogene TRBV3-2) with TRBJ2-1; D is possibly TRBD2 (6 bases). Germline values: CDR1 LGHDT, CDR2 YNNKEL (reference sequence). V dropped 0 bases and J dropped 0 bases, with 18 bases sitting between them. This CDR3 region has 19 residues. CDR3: CASSQDISGSLYSYNEQFF. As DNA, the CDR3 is TGTGCCAGCAGCCAAGACATAAGCGGGTCCTTGTACTCCTACAATGAGCAGTTCTTC.

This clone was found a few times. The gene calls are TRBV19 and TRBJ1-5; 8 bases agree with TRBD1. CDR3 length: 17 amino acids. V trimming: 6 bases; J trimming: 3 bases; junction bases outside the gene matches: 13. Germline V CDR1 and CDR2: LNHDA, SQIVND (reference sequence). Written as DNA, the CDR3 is TGTGCCAGTAGAATCCCCAGGACAGGGAACATCAATCAGCCCCAGCATTTT. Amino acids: CASRIPRTGNINQPQHF.

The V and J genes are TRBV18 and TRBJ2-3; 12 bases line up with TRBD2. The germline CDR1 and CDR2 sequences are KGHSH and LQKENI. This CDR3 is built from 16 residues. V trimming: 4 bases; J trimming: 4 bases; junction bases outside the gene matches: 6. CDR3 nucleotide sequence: TGTGCCAGCTCACGACTAGCGGGAGTGATTGCAGATACGCAGTATTTT. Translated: CASSRLAGVIADTQYF.

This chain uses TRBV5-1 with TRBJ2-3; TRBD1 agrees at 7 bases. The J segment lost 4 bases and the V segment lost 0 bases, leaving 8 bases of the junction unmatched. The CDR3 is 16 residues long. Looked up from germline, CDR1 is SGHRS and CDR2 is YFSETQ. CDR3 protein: CASSLGFKGASDTQYF. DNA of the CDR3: TGCGCCAGCAGCTTGGGATTTAAGGGGGCATCAGATACGCAGTATTTT.

CDR3 protein: CAIRGTGSVHTIYF. CDR3 coding DNA: TGTGCCATCAGGGGGACAGGTTCCGTCCACACCATATATTTT. V usage is TRBV10-3 and J usage is TRBJ1-3; TRBD1 agrees at 8 bases. Per germline, CDR1 ENHRY and CDR2 SYGVKD. The CDR3 is made up of 14 amino acids. With 6 bases clipped from V and 8 bases from J, the junction kept 9 bases outside the gene matches.

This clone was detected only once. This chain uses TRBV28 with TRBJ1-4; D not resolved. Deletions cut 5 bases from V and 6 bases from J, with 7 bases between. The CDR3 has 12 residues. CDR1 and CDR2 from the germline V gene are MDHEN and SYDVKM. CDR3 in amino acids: CASSLPHEKLFF. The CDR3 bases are TGTGCCAGCAGTCTACCGCATGAAAAACTGTTTTTT.

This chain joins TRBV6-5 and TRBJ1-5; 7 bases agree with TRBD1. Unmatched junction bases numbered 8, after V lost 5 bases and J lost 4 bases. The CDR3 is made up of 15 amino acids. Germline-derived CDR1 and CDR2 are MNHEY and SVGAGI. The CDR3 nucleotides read TGTGCCAGCAGTCTCGCGGGACAGCTGAATCAGCCCCAGCATTTT. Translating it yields CASSLAGQLNQPQHF.

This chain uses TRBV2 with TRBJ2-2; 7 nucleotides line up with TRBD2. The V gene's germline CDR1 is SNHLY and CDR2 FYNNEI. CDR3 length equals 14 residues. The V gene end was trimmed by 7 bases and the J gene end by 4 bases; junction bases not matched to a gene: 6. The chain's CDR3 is CASTREGGTGELFF. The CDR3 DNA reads TGTGCCAGCACGAGGGAGGGCGGCACCGGGGAGCTGTTTTTT.

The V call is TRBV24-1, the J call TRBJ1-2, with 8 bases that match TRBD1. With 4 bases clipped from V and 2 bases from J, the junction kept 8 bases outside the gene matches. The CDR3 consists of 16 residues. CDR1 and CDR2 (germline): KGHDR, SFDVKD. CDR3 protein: CATSDRTGGGNYGYTF. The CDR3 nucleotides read TGTGCCACCAGTGACCGAACAGGGGGGGGGAACTATGGCTACACCTTC.

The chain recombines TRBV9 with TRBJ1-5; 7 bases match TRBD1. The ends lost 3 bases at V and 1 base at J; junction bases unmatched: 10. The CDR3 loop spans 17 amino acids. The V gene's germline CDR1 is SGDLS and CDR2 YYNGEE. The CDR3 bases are TGTGCCAGCAGCGCGACCGACAGGGTTGGGAGCAATCAGCCCCAGCATTTT. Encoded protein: CASSATDRVGSNQPQHF.